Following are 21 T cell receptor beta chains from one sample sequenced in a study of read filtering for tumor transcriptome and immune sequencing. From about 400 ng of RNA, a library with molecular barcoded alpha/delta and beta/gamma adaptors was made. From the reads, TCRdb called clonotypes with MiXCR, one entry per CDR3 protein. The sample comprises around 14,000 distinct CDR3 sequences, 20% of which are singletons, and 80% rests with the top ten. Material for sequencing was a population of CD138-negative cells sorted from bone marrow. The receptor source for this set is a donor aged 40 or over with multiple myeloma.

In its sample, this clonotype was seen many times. CDR3 DNA sequence: TGTGCCAGCAGCTTTACTTTGCGGGGGGATTACAATGAGCAGTTCTTC. This encodes CASSFTLRGDYNEQFF. V usage is TRBV7-2 and J usage is TRBJ2-1; 8 positions match TRBD2. Germline V CDR1 and CDR2: SGHTA, FQGNSA. CDR3 length equals 16 residues. After removal of 3 bases from V and 4 bases from J, the junction contained 8 bases not matched to a gene.

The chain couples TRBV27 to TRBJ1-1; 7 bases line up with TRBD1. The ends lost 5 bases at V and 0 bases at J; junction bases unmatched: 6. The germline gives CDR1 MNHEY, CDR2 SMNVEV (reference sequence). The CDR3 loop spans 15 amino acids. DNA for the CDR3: TGTGCCAGCAGTCTCTACAGGGGACTGAACACTGAAGCTTTCTTT. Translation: CASSLYRGLNTEAFF.

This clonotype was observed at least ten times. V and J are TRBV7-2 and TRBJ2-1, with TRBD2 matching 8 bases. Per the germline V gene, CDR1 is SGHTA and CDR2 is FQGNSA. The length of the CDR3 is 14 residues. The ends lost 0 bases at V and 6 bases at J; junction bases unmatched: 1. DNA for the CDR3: TGTGCCAGCAGCTTAGCTAGCGGGACCAATGAGCAGTTCTTC. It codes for CASSLASGTNEQFF.

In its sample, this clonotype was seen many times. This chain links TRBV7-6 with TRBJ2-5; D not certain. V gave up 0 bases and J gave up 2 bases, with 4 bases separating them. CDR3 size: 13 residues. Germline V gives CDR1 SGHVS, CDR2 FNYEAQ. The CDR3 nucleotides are TGTGCCAGCAGCTTAGCGGTTCAAGAGACCCAGTACTTC. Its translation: CASSLAVQETQYF.

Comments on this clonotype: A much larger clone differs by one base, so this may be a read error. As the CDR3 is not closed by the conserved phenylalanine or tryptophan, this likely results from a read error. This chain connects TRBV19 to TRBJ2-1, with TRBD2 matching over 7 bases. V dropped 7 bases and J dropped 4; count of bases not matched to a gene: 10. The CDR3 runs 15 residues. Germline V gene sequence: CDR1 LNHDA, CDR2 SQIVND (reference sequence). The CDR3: CASNLGTSEYNEQFL. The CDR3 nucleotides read TGTGCCAGTAACTTAGGAACTAGCGAATACAATGAGCAGTTCCTC.

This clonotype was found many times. The CDR3 sequence is CASSFSGRGGYEQFF. In DNA form, the CDR3 reads TGTGCCAGCAGCTTCAGCGGGAGGGGCGGGTATGAGCAGTTCTTC. This sequence joins TRBV5-5 and TRBJ2-1, with TRBD2 identical over 10 bases. Germline V gene data show CDR1 as SGHKS and CDR2 as YYEKEE (reference sequence). This CDR3 comprises 15 residues. With V trimmed by 2 bases and J by 8 bases, 7 bases remained unmatched.

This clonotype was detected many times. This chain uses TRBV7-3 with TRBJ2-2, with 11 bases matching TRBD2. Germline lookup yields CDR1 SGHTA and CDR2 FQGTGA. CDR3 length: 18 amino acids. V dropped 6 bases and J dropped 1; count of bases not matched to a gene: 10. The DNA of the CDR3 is TGTGCCAGCAGTCGGCGGATAGCGGGAGGGATGAACACCGGGGAGCTGTTTTTT. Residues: CASSRRIAGGMNTGELFF.

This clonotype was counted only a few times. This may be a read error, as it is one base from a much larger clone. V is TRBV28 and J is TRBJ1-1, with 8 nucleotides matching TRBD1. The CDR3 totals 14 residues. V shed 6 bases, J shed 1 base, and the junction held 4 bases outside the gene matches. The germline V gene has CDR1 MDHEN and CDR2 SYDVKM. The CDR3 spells CASSSGTGNTEAFF. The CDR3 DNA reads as TGTGCCAGCAGCTCCGGGACAGGGAACACTGAAGCTTTCTTT.

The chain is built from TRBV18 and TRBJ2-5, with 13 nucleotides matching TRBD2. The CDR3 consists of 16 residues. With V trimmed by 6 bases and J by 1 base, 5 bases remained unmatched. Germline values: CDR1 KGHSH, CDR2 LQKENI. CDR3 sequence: CASSLGLAGTQETQYF. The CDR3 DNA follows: TGTGCCAGCTCTCTGGGACTAGCGGGAACCCAAGAGACCCAGTACTTC.

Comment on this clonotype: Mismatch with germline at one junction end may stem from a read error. The CDR3 nucleotides read TGCGCCAGCACGACGAGGGGCCAAAAGACCCAGTACTTC. This gives the protein CASTTRGQKTQYF. V is TRBV5-1 and J is TRBJ2-5, with D perhaps matching TRBD1 or TRBD2 (5 bases each). The CDR3 loop spans 13 amino acids. The germline gives CDR1 SGHRS, CDR2 YFSETQ.

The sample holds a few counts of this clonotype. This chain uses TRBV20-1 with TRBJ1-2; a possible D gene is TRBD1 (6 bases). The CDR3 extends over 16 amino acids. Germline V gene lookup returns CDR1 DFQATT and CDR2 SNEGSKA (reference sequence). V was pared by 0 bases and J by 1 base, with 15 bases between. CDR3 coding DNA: TGCAGTGCTAGAGATCTTTCGGGACACCTTAACTATGGCTACACCTTC. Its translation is CSARDLSGHLNYGYTF.

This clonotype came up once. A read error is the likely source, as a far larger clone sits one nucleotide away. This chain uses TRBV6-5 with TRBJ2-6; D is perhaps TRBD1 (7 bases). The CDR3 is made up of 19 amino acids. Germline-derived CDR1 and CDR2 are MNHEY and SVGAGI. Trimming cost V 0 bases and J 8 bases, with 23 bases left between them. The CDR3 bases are TGTGCCAGCAGTTACTCTCCACGGGACAGCCATCGGGGGACCAACGTCCTGACTTTC. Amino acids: CASSYSPRDSHRGTNVLTF.

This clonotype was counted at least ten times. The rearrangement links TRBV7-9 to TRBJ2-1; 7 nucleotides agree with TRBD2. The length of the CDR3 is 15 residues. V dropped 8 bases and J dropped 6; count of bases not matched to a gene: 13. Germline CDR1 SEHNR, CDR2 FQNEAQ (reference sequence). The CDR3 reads CASGGVAGVGNEQFF. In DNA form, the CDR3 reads TGTGCCAGCGGAGGGGTTGCGGGAGTTGGCAATGAGCAGTTCTTC.

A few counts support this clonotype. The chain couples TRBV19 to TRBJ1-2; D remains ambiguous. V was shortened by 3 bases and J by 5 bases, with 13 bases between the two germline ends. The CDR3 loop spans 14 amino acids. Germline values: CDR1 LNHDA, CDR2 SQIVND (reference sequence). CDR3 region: CASSIEAYRYGYTF. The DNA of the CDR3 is TGTGCCAGTAGTATTGAGGCATACCGATATGGCTACACCTTC.

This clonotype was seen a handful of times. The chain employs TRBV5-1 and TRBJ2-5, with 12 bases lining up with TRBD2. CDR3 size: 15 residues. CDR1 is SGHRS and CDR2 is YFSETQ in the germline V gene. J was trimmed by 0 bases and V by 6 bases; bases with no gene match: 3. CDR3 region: CASTGLAGNQETQYF. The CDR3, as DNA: TGCGCCAGCACCGGACTAGCGGGGAACCAAGAGACCCAGTACTTC.

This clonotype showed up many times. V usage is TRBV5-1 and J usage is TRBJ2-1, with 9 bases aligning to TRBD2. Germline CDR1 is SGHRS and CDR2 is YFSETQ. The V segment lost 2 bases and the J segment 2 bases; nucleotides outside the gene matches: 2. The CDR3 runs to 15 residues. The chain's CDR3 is CASSLSSGTYNEQFF. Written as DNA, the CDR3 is TGCGCCAGCAGCTTATCTAGCGGGACCTACAATGAGCAGTTCTTC.

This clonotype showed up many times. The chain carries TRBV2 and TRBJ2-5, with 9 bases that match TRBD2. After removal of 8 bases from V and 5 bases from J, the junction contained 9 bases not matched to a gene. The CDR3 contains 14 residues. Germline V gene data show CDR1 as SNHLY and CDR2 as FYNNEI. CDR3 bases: TGTGCCAGCTGCGGCGGGGGGGCCGTCGAGACCCAGTACTTC. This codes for CASCGGGAVETQYF.

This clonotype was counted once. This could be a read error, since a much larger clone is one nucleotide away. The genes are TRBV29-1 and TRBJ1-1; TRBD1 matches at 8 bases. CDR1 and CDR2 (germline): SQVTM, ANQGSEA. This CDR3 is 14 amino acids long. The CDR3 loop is CGVLGQGSNTEAFF. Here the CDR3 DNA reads TGCGGCGTCCTAGGACAGGGTTCCAACACTGAAGCTTTCTTT. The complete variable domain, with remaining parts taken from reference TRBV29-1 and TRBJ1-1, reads SAVISQKPSRDICQRGTSLTIQCQVDSQVTMMFWYRQQPGQSLTLIATANQGSEATYESGFVIDKFPISRPNLTFSTLTVSNMSPEDSSIYLCGVLGQGSNTEAFFGQGTRLTVV.

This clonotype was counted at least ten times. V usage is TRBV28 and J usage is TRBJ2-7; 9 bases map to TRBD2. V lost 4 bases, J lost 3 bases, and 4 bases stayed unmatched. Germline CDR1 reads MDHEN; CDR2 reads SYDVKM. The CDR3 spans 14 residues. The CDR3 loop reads CASSYSGSLYEQYF. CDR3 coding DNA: TGTGCCAGCAGTTATAGCGGGAGCCTCTACGAGCAGTACTTC.

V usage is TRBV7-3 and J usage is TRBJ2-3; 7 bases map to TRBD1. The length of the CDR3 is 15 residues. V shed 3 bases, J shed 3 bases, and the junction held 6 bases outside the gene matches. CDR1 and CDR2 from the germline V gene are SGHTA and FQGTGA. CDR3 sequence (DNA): TGTGCCAGCAGCTTTTCGGGACAGAGGACAGATACGCAGTATTTT. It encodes CASSFSGQRTDTQYF. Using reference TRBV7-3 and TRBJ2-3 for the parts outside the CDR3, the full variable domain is GAGVSQTPSNKVTEKGKYVELRCDPISGHTALYWYRQSLGQGPEFLIYFQGTGAADDSGLPNDRFFAVRPEGSVSTLKIQRTERGDSAVYLCASSFSGQRTDTQYFGPGTRLTVL.

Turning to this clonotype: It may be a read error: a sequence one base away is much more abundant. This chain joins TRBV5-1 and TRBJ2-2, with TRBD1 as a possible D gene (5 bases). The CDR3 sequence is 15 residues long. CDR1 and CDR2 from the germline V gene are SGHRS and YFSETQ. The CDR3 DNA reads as TGCGCCAGCGGCTTGGGCAGGGTTCACACCGGGGAGCTGTTTTTT. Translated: CASGLGRVHTGELFF. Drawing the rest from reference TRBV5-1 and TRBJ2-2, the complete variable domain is KAGVTQTPRYLIKTRGQQVTLSCSPISGHRSVSWYQQTPGQGLQFLFEYFSETQRNKGNFPGRFSGRQFSNSRSEMNVSTLELGDSALYLCASGLGRVHTGELFFGEGSRLTVL.